This TCR beta chain comes out of a study of CD8+CD57+ T cells in acquired aplastic anemia. Study summary: The mean DNA yield obtained from sorted CD4+ and CD8+ cells came to 3 to 3.5 ug.

The length of the CDR3 is 13 residues. V gave up 4 bases and J gave up 3 bases; unmatched junction bases: 3. Germline lookup yields CDR1 LGHNA and CDR2 YNFKEQ. Genomic DNA acted as the template from which TCR beta VDJ combination and CDR3 sequence profiling were carried out. TCRdb used MiXCR to reprocess the reads, holding one entry per CDR3 protein. The profile shows just over 400,000 distinct CDR3 sequences, just under 70% of them singletons. This clonotype was detected only a few times. The chain uses TRBV4-2 and TRBJ2-7, with 7 bases lining up with TRBD1. The clonotype originates from a human donor in good health, serving as a control. The sequenced sample was sorted CD4+, CD8+, or CD8+CD57+ T cells (not recorded which) from PBMCs. CDR3 DNA: TGTGCCAGCAGCCCGTGGACAGGCTACGAGCAGTACTTC. Amino acids: CASSPWTGYEQYF.